The clone carrying this T cell receptor (beta chain) came up many times. This specimen belongs to a study of early T cells in non-severe SARS-CoV-2 infection. From germline, CDR1 is SNHLY and CDR2 FYNNEI. V gave up 8 bases and J gave up 0 bases, with 14 bases separating them. The length of the CDR3 is 15 residues. Individually, cDNA molecules had unique molecular identifiers attached to them. TCRdb processed the 5' RACE reads anew with MiXCR; each CDR3 protein has one entry. In the table there are under 100,000 distinct CDR3 sequences, approximately 9.9% of which are singletons. The J gene is TRBJ1-3, the V gene TRBV2, with D hard to call. The source material was whole blood. The receptor comes from an adult who was a healthcare worker with PCR-confirmed SARS-CoV-2 infection or an uninfected control (not recorded which). The CDR3 DNA reads as TGTGCCAGCCATGTCGACAAGAGCTCTGGAAACACCATATATTTT. Translation: CASHVDKSSGNTIYF.